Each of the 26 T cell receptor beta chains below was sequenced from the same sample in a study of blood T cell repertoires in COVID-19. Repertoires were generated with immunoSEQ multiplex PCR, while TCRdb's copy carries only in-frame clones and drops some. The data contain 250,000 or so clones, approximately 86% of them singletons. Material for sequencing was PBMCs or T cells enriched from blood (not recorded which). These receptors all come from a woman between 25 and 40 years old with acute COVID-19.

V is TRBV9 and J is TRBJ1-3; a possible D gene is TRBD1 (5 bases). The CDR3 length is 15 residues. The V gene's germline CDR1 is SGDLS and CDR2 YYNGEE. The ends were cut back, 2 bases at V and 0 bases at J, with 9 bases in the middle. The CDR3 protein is CASSVTGLSGNTIYF. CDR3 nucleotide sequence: TGTGCCAGCAGCGTTACAGGTCTCTCTGGAAACACCATATATTTT.

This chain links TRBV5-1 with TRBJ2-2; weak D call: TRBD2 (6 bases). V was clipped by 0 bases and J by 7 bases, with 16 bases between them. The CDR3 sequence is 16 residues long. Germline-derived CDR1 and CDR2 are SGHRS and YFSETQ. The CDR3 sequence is CASSLVGQGGGGELFF. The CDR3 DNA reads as TGCGCCAGCAGCTTGGTCGGGCAGGGAGGCGGCGGGGAGCTGTTTTTT. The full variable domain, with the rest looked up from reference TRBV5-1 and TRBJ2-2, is KAGVTQTPRYLIKTRGQQVTLSCSPISGHRSVSWYQQTPGQGLQFLFEYFSETQRNKGNFPGRFSGRQFSNSRSEMNVSTLELGDSALYLCASSLVGQGGGGELFFGEGSRLTVL.

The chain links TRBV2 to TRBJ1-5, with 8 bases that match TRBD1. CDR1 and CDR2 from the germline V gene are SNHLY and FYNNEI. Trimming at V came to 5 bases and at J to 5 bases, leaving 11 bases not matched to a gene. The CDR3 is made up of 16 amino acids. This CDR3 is CASSPPRQGADQPQHF. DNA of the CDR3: TGTGCCAGCAGTCCACCCCGGCAGGGGGCAGATCAGCCCCAGCATTTT.

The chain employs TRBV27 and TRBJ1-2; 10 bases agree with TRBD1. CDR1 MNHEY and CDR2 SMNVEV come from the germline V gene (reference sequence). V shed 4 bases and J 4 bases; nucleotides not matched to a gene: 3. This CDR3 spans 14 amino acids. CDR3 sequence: CASSSDRGAYGYTF. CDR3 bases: TGTGCCAGCAGTTCGGACAGGGGGGCCTATGGCTACACCTTC.

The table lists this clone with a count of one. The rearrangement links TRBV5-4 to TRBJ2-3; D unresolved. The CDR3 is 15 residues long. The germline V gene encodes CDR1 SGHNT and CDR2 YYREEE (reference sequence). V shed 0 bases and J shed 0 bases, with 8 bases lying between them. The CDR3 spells CASSLGPPSTDTQYF. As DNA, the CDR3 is TGTGCCAGCAGCTTGGGGCCGCCTAGCACAGATACGCAGTATTTT.

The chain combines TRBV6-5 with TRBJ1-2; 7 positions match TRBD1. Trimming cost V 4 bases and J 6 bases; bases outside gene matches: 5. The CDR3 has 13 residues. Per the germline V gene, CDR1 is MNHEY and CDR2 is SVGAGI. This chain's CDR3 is CASSWDRSDGYTF. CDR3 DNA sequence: TGTGCCAGCAGTTGGGACAGATCGGATGGCTACACCTTC.

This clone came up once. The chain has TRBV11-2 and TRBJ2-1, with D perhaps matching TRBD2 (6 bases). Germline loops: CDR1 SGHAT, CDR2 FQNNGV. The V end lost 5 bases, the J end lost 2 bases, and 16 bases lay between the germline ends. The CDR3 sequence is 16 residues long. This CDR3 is CASSNHTGTPYNEQFF. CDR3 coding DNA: TGTGCCAGCAGCAACCATACCGGGACTCCCTACAATGAGCAGTTCTTC.

The CDR3 DNA reads TGTGCCAGCAGCCTACCGACAGGGGGCTACACCTTC. Encoded protein: CASSLPTGGYTF. This chain uses TRBV5-6 with TRBJ1-2; TRBD1 matches at 7 bases. Germline-derived CDR1 and CDR2 are SGHDT and YYEEEE. The ends lost 4 bases at V and 8 bases at J; junction bases unmatched: 5. The CDR3 is 12 amino acids.

CDR3 DNA: TGTGCCAGCAGTTTAGACATTTACAATGAGCAGTTCTTC. This encodes CASSLDIYNEQFF. The chain carries TRBV12-3 or TRBV12-4 and TRBJ2-1; D is unresolved. V lost 1 base and J lost 4, with 5 bases in between. The CDR3 sequence is 13 residues long.

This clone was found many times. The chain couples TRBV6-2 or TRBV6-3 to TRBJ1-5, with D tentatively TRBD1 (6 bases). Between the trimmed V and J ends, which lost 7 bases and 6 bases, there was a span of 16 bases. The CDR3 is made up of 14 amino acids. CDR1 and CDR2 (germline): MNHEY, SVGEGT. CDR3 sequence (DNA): TGTGCCAGCACCCCCGCGGGCAGGGGTCAGCCCCAGCATTTT. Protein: CASTPAGRGQPQHF.

Here the CDR3 DNA reads TGTGCCAGCAGCGACTCGGACAGGGGATGGTACGAGCAGTACTTC. Its protein product is CASSDSDRGWYEQYF. The V and J genes are TRBV3-1 (or the pseudogene TRBV3-2) and TRBJ2-7, with 9 bases fitting TRBD1. Trimming cost V 5 bases and J 4 bases; bases outside gene matches: 9. Germline lookup yields CDR1 LGHDT and CDR2 YNNKEL (reference sequence). There are 15 residues in the CDR3.

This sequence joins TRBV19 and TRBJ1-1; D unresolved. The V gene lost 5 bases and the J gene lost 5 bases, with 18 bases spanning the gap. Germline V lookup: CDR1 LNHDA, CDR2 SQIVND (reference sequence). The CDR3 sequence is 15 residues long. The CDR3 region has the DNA TGTGCCAGTAGTCTGTCCGGGTTCGGAGGGACTGAAGCTTTCTTT. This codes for CASSLSGFGGTEAFF.

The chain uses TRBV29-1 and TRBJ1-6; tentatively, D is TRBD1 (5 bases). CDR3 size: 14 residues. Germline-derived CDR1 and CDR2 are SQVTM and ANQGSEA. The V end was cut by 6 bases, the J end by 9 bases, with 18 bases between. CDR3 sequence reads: CSVASGTQGSPLHF. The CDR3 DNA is TGCAGCGTAGCTTCCGGGACTCAGGGTTCACCCCTCCACTTT. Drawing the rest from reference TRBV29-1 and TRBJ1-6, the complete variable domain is SAVISQKPSRDICQRGTSLTIQCQVDSQVTMMFWYRQQPGQSLTLIATANQGSEATYESGFVIDKFPISRPNLTFSTLTVSNMSPEDSSIYLCSVASGTQGSPLHFGNGTRLTVT.

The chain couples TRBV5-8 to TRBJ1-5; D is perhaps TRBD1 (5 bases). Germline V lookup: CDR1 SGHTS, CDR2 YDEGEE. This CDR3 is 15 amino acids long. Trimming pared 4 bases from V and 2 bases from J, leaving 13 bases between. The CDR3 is CASSLFGAGNQPQHF. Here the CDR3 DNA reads TGTGCCAGCAGCCTGTTTGGGGCCGGCAATCAGCCCCAGCATTTT.

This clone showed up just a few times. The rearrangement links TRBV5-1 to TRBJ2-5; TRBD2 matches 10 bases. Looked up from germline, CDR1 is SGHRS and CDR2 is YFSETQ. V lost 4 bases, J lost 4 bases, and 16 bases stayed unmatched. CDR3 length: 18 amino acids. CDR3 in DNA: TGCGCCAGCAGCGAGCGGGGGGGACTTGGGCCCGTGGGAGAGACCCAGTACTTC. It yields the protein CASSERGGLGPVGETQYF.

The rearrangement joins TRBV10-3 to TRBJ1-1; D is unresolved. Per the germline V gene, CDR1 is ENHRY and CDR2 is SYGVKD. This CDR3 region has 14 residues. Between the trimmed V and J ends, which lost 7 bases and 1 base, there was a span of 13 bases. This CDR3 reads CAITPGFGNTEAFF. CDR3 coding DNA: TGTGCCATCACTCCGGGGTTTGGGAACACTGAAGCTTTCTTT.

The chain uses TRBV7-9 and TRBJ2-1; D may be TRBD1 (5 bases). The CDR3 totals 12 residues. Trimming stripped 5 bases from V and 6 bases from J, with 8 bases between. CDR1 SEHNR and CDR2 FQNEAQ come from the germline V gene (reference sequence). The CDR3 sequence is CASSPDSNEQFF. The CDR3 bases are TGTGCCAGCAGCCCCGACAGCAATGAGCAGTTCTTC. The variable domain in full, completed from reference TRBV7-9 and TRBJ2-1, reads DTGVSQNPRHKITKRGQNVTFRCDPISEHNRLYWYRQTLGQGPEFLTYFQNEAQLEKSRLLSDRFSAERPKGSFSTLEIQRTEQGDSAMYLCASSPDSNEQFFGPGTRLTVL.

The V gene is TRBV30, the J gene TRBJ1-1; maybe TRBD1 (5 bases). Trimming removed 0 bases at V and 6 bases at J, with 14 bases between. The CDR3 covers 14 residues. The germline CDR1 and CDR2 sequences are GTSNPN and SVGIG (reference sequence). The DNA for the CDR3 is TGTGCCTGGAGTGTAACGGGGGTAGGGGCTGAAGCTTTCTTT. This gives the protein CAWSVTGVGAEAFF. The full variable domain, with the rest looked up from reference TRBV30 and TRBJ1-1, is SQTIHQWPATLVQPVGSPLSLECTVEGTSNPNLYWYRQAAGRGLQLLFYSVGIGQISSEVPQNLSASRPQDRQFILSSKKLLLSDSGFYLCAWSVTGVGAEAFFGQGTRLTVV.

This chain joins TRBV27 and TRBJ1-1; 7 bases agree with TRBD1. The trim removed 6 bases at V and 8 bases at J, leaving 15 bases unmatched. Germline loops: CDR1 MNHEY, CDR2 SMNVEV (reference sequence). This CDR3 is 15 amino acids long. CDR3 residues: CASRHQPRGRGEAFF. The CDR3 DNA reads TGTGCCAGCAGACACCAGCCTAGGGGGCGAGGGGAAGCTTTCTTT.

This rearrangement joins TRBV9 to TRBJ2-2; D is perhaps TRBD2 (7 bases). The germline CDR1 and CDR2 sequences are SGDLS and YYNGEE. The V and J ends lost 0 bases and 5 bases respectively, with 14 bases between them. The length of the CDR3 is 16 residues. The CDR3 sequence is CASSVVWGGQTGELFF. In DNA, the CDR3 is TGTGCCAGCAGCGTAGTGTGGGGGGGCCAGACCGGGGAGCTGTTTTTT.

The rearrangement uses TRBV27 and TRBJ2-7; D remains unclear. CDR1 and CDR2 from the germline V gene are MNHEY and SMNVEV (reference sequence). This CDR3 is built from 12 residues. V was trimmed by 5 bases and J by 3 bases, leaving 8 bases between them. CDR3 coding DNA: TGTGCCAGCAGTGATACAGTCTACGAGCAGTACTTC. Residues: CASSDTVYEQYF.

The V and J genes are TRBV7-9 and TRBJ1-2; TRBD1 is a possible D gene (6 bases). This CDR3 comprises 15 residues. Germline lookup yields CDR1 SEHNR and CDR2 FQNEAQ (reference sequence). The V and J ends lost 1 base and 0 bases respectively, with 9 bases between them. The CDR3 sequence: CASSLGQAANYGYTF. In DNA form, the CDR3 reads TGTGCCAGCAGCTTAGGACAGGCAGCTAACTATGGCTACACCTTC.

This CDR3 reads CASSYSEGWTEAFF. CDR3 nucleotides: TGTGCCAGCAGTTACTCCGAGGGTTGGACTGAAGCTTTCTTT. The chain is built from TRBV6-5 and TRBJ1-1; D not certain. V lost 0 bases and J lost 5, with 10 bases in between. CDR3 length: 14 residues. Looked up from germline, CDR1 is MNHEY and CDR2 is SVGAGI.

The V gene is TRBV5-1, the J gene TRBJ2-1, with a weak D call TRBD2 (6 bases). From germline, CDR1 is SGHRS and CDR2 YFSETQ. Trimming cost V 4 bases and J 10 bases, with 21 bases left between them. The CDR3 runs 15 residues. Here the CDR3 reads CASSAGGSVGGEQFF. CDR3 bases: TGCGCCAGCAGCGCCGGAGGGAGCGTAGGAGGGGAGCAGTTCTTC.

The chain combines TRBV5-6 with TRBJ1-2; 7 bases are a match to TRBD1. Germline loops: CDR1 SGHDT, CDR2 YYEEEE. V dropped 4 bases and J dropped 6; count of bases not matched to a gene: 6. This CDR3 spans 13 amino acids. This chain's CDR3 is CASSLTGEHGYTF. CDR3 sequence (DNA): TGTGCCAGCAGCCTAACAGGGGAGCATGGCTACACCTTC.

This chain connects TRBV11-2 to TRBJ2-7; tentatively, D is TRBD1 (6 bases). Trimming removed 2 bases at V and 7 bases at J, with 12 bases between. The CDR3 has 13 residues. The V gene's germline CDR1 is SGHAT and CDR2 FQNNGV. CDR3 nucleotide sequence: TGTGCCAGCAGCTTATCAGGGGCTGGTGAGCAGTACTTC. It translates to CASSLSGAGEQYF.